Presented here are 9 T cell receptor beta chains from one specimen sequenced in a study of cytomegalovirus exposure and HLA in healthy donors. The table came from immunoSEQ multiplex PCR; TCRdb's copy has only in-frame clones and leaves some out. The table has tens of thousands of clones, just under 95% seen once. Sequencing used PBMCs. All receptors derive from a man in his late teens or twenties in good health and CMV-seronegative.

This chain joins TRBV5-1 and TRBJ2-5; D gene ambiguous. CDR3 length: 12 amino acids. V was clipped by 4 bases and J by 2 bases, with 6 bases between them. CDR1 and CDR2 from the germline V gene are SGHRS and YFSETQ. The CDR3 region has the DNA TGCGCCAGCAGCGACTTACAAGAGACCCAGTACTTC. Its protein product is CASSDLQETQYF.

The V gene is TRBV2, the J gene TRBJ2-2; D perhaps matches TRBD1 (5 bases). The CDR3 contains 14 residues. CDR1 is SNHLY, CDR2 FYNNEI, per germline. The V end lost 2 bases, the J end lost 1 base, and 5 bases lay between the germline ends. CDR3 region: CASSEQGNTGELFF. The CDR3 region has the DNA TGTGCCAGCAGTGAACAGGGGAACACCGGGGAGCTGTTTTTT.

The V call is TRBV27, the J call TRBJ1-5; 8 nucleotides align to TRBD1. Germline V gene data show CDR1 as MNHEY and CDR2 as SMNVEV (reference sequence). V trimming: 5 bases; J trimming: 4 bases; junction bases outside the gene matches: 10. This CDR3 contains 16 residues. The CDR3 loop reads CASSPYDRGLNQPQHF. DNA for the CDR3: TGTGCCAGCAGTCCATATGACAGGGGTCTTAATCAGCCCCAGCATTTT.

This chain joins TRBV19 and TRBJ1-4, with D unresolved. Trimming took off 7 bases at V and 3 bases at J, with 15 bases between the two ends. Looked up from germline, CDR1 is LNHDA and CDR2 is SQIVND (reference sequence). This CDR3 comprises 15 residues. The CDR3 DNA follows: TGTGCCAGTACCTGGGTGGAGGCTGCTAATGAAAAACTGTTTTTT. Residues: CASTWVEAANEKLFF.

This chain joins TRBV28 and TRBJ2-6, with 7 positions matching TRBD2. Trimming at V came to 6 bases and at J to 0 bases, leaving 8 bases not matched to a gene. Germline lookup yields CDR1 MDHEN and CDR2 SYDVKM. The CDR3 has 17 amino acids. CDR3 residues: CASSSSGASSGANVLTF. CDR3 coding DNA: TGTGCCAGCAGCAGCAGCGGGGCGAGCTCTGGGGCCAACGTCCTGACTTTC.

The chain couples TRBV27 to TRBJ2-7; TRBD2 might be the D (6 bases). The CDR3 spans 16 residues. V shed 6 bases and J shed 6 bases, with 24 bases lying between them. Germline V CDR1 and CDR2: MNHEY, SMNVEV (reference sequence). CDR3 coding DNA: TGTGCCAGCAGACTGCTGCTCACTGGAGGGGCGCCCGAGCAGTACTTC. It translates to CASRLLLTGGAPEQYF.

J is TRBJ1-1 and V is TRBV21-1; the table's D call TRBD1 went unverified against the DNA. TRBV21-1 is a recognized pseudogene. The CDR3 contains 16 residues. CDR3 in amino acids: CASSNFRTDLNTEAFF. In nucleotides, the CDR3 is TGTGCCAGCAGCAATTTTCGGACAGACTTGAACACTGAAGCTTTCTTT.

V is TRBV7-3 and J is TRBJ2-1; D uncertain. The CDR3 is made up of 14 amino acids. The germline V gene encodes CDR1 SGHTA and CDR2 FQGTGA. V lost 1 base and J lost 7, with 11 bases in between. The CDR3 spells CASSLNPGRNEQFF. CDR3 in DNA: TGTGCCAGCAGCTTAAATCCGGGTAGGAATGAGCAGTTCTTC.

This clone was seen only once. In DNA, the CDR3 is TGTGCCAGCAGCCCACACGAGGCAACCTCTGGAAACACCATATATTTT. It specifies CASSPHEATSGNTIYF. The J gene is TRBJ1-3, the V gene TRBV7-9; D ambiguous. Germline lookup yields CDR1 SEHNR and CDR2 FQNEAQ (reference sequence). The CDR3 runs to 16 residues. The V gene lost 5 bases and the J gene lost 0 bases, with 14 bases spanning the gap.